The TCR beta chain described here comes from a study of OX40 agonist ivuxolimab in advanced cancers. Looking at the study overall: Intravenous ivuxolimab at 0.01 to 10 mg/kg was given to patients every 2 weeks. Patients enrolled in dose escalation were diagnosed with hepatocellular carcinoma, melanoma, renal cell or head and neck cancer. Overall study findings and caveats: Relative to CD4+, CD8+ T cells held more expanded clones on average. Partly responding patients at 0.1-3.0 mg/kg showed some of the smallest clonal expansion.

The protocol was immunoSEQ multiplex PCR, while the TCRdb copy is restricted to in-frame clones and leaves out a portion. The profile shows about 100,000 clones, less than 90% of them singletons. The CDR3 has 13 residues. The V segment lost 6 bases and the J segment 15 bases; nucleotides outside the gene matches: 13. The germline CDR1 and CDR2 sequences are SEHNR and FQNEAQ (reference sequence). This clone was seen a single time. Its antigen is not identified. This TCR derives from an adult with an advanced solid tumor such as melanoma, head and neck, liver or kidney cancer. The sequences come from CD4+ or CD8+ T cells sorted from blood, collected in a trial of the OX40 agonist ivuxolimab. The gene calls are TRBV7-9 and TRBJ2-1; 8 bases map to TRBD2. CDR3: CASRRGSGGGPFF. The CDR3 nucleotides are TGTGCCAGCAGACGAGGAAGTGGCGGGGGGCCGTTCTTC. The variable domain in full, with the rest retrieved from reference TRBV7-9 and TRBJ2-1, is DTGVSQNPRHKITKRGQNVTFRCDPISEHNRLYWYRQTLGQGPEFLTYFQNEAQLEKSRLLSDRFSAERPKGSFSTLEIQRTEQGDSAMYLCASRRGSGGGPFFGPGTRLTVL.